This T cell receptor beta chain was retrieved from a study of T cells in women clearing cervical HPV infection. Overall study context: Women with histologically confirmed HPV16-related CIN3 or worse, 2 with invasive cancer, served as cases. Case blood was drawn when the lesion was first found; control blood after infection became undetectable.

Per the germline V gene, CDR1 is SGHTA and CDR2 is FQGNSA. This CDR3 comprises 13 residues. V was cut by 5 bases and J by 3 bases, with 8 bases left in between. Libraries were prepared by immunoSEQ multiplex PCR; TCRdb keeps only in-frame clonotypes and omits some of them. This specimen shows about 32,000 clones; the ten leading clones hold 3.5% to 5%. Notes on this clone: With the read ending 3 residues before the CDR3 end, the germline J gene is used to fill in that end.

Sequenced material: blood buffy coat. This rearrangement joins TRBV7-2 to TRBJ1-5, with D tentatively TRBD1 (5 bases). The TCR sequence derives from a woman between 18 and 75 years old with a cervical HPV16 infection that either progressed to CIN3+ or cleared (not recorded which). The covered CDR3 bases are TGTGCCAGCAGCGACAGAGTCAATCAGCCC. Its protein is CASSDRVNQP. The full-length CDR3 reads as CASSDRVNQPQHF.